The 25 T cell receptor beta chains given below trace back to one sample, sequenced in a study of CD8 T cells in ankylosing spondylitis. TCRdb passed the 5' RACE reads through MiXCR, listing each CDR3 protein once. Here the sample spans about 220,000 distinct CDR3 sequences, roughly 24% being singletons. Sequenced sample: blood, either unsorted or a sorted T cell fraction (not recorded which). All receptors come from a male donor with ankylosing spondylitis or in good health (not recorded which).

The chain couples TRBV18 to TRBJ1-5; D remains unclear. Trimming cost V 2 bases and J 9 bases, with 14 bases left between them. The CDR3 is made up of 14 amino acids. CDR1 is KGHSH, CDR2 LQKENI, per germline. The CDR3 nucleotides read TGTGCCAGCTCACCATCTGACTGGGATGGGCCCCAGCATTTT. Amino acids: CASSPSDWDGPQHF. Drawing the rest from reference TRBV18 and TRBJ1-5, the complete variable domain is NAGVMQNPRHLVRRRGQEARLRCSPMKGHSHVYWYRQLPEEGLKFMVYLQKENIIDESGMPKERFSAEFPKEGPSILRIQQVVRGDSAAYFCASSPSDWDGPQHFGDGTRLSIL.

Ten or more counts support this clonotype. The rearrangement joins TRBV12-3 or TRBV12-4 to TRBJ2-2; D gene unclear. The ends were cut back, 0 bases at V and 6 bases at J, with 8 bases in the middle. This CDR3 has 14 residues. CDR3 amino acids: CASSLAQSPGELFF. As DNA, the CDR3 is TGTGCCAGCAGTTTAGCTCAGAGTCCCGGGGAGCTGTTTTTT.

This clonotype has just a few counts. The chain has TRBV9 and TRBJ2-5; D is ambiguous. Germline V lookup: CDR1 SGDLS, CDR2 YYNGEE. V lost 0 bases and J lost 5, with 8 bases in between. The CDR3 has 13 residues. CDR3 region: CASSVGVRETQYF. As DNA, the CDR3 is TGTGCCAGCAGCGTAGGTGTTCGGGAGACCCAGTACTTC. Combining the CDR3 with reference TRBV9 and TRBJ2-5 gives the whole variable domain DSGVTQTPKHLITATGQRVTLRCSPRSGDLSVYWYQQSLDQGLQFLIQYYNGEERAKGNILERFSAQQFPDLHSELNLSSLELGDSALYFCASSVGVRETQYFGPGTRLLVL.

Ten or more counts support this clonotype. CDR3 in amino acids: CSAREWGPAGYTF. The CDR3 coding sequence is TGCAGTGCTAGAGAGTGGGGACCGGCCGGCTACACCTTC. The chain carries TRBV20-1 and TRBJ1-2, with TRBD1 as a possible D gene (5 bases). CDR1 is DFQATT and CDR2 is SNEGSKA in the germline V gene (reference sequence). The CDR3 length is 13 residues. Trimming cost V 0 bases and J 8 bases, with 13 bases left between them.

The chain links TRBV29-1 to TRBJ2-7; the D gene could be TRBD1 or TRBD2 (5 bases each). Germline CDR1 is SQVTM and CDR2 is ANQGSEA. CDR3 size: 11 residues. V dropped 7 bases and J dropped 2 bases, with 9 bases sitting between them. The DNA for the CDR3 is TGCAGCGGAGGGACGACCTACGAGCAGTACTTC. Translated, it gives CSGGTTYEQYF.

This clonotype turned up a few times. Compared with germline, one end of the junction differs, possibly owing to a read error. This chain joins TRBV7-7 and TRBJ2-4; the D gene is possibly TRBD1 (6 bases). The CDR3 totals 16 residues. Germline V gives CDR1 SSHAT, CDR2 FNYEAQ (reference sequence). This CDR3 is CASSLGGPRRKNIQYF. The DNA of the CDR3 is TGTGCTAGCAGCTTAGGGGGACCGAGGAGAAAAAACATTCAGTACTTC.

This clonotype was seen many times. The chain combines TRBV6-1 with TRBJ2-3; D unresolved. This CDR3 spans 14 amino acids. V dropped 6 bases and J dropped 2 bases, with 12 bases sitting between them. The V gene's germline CDR1 is MNHNS and CDR2 SASEGT. CDR3 nucleotides: TGTGCCAGCAGACCTCCGGGTCTCACAGATACGCAGTATTTT. It is translated as CASRPPGLTDTQYF.

This clonotype was recorded at least ten times. The V call is TRBV4-1, the J call TRBJ1-2; D remains ambiguous. The germline gives CDR1 MGHRA, CDR2 YSYEKL. Trimming took 0 bases from V and 2 from J, leaving 13 bases between them. This CDR3 is built from 16 residues. The DNA for the CDR3 is TGCGCCAGCAGCCAAGAGAGGGCCTCCGTGAACTATGGCTACACCTTC. It specifies CASSQERASVNYGYTF.

The DNA of the CDR3 is TGCAGTGCCCCCGCGACTAGAGGGGGCTACAATGAGCAGTTCTTC. Encoded protein: CSAPATRGGYNEQFF. V and J are TRBV20-1 and TRBJ2-1; tentatively, D is TRBD1 or TRBD2 (6 bases each). The CDR3 runs to 15 residues. The germline V gene encodes CDR1 DFQATT and CDR2 SNEGSKA (reference sequence). V was clipped by 6 bases and J by 3 bases, with 18 bases between them.

This clonotype occurred a few times. The gene calls are TRBV29-1 and TRBJ2-2, with 10 positions matching TRBD2. Germline trimming cut 5 bases from V and 4 bases from J; bases unmatched to any gene: 22. Germline V gives CDR1 SQVTM, CDR2 ANQGSEA. The CDR3 extends over 20 amino acids. The CDR3 protein is CSVLLGQGPLAGVGTGELFF. The CDR3 nucleotides are TGCAGCGTTCTTCTAGGACAGGGTCCTCTAGCGGGAGTTGGCACCGGGGAGCTGTTTTTT.

The rearrangement links TRBV20-1 to TRBJ2-1; maybe TRBD2 (6 bases). This CDR3 contains 15 residues. V was clipped by 6 bases and J by 3 bases, with 18 bases between them. Germline V CDR1 and CDR2: DFQATT, SNEGSKA (reference sequence). The CDR3 spells CSAPGAEGIYNEQFF. CDR3 in DNA: TGCAGTGCCCCCGGGGCGGAGGGAATCTACAATGAGCAGTTCTTC.

V gene TRBV20-1 combines with J gene TRBJ2-1; D not certain. This CDR3 is 10 amino acids long. V shed 3 bases and J shed 6 bases, with 3 bases lying between them. Looked up from germline, CDR1 is DFQATT and CDR2 is SNEGSKA (reference sequence). CDR3 sequence (DNA): TGCAGTGCTAGCCCCAATGAGCAGTTCTTC. It is translated as CSASPNEQFF.

In regard to this clonotype: A much more abundant neighbour one base away suggests this may be a read error. This chain connects TRBV29-1 to TRBJ2-7, with D unclear. V dropped 5 bases and J dropped 4 bases, with 12 bases sitting between them. Per the germline V gene, CDR1 is SQVTM and CDR2 is ANQGSEA. The CDR3 contains 12 residues. CDR3 loop: CSVWKGVYEQYF. In DNA, the CDR3 is TGCAGCGTTTGGAAAGGAGTTTACGAGCAGTACTTC.

The chain is built from TRBV11-2 and TRBJ2-5; TRBD1 agrees at 7 bases. Germline V lookup: CDR1 SGHAT, CDR2 FQNNGV. Trimming removed 5 bases from V and 5 bases from J; junction bases left unmatched: 2. There are 12 residues in the CDR3. The CDR3 sequence: CASSMDRETQYF. The CDR3 region has the DNA TGTGCCAGCAGCATGGACAGGGAGACCCAGTACTTC.

There are a few counts of this clonotype. This chain joins TRBV20-1 and TRBJ2-2; 8 bases align to TRBD1. Germline lookup yields CDR1 DFQATT and CDR2 SNEGSKA (reference sequence). The CDR3 totals 15 residues. V was pared by 0 bases and J by 7 bases, with 7 bases of the junction left unmatched. CDR3 in amino acids: CSARDASGGGGELFF. CDR3 DNA: TGCAGTGCTAGAGACGCTTCAGGGGGCGGCGGGGAGCTGTTTTTT.

This clonotype has at least ten counts. This chain connects TRBV20-1 to TRBJ1-3; D unresolved. The germline V and J ends were trimmed by 0 bases and 0 bases, with 9 bases remaining between them. CDR3 length: 15 amino acids. CDR1 and CDR2 from the germline V gene are DFQATT and SNEGSKA (reference sequence). The DNA of the CDR3 is TGCAGTGCTAGAGATCTCGCGGCCTCTGGAAACACCATATATTTT. This translates into CSARDLAASGNTIYF.

The table lists this clonotype with a few counts. The rearrangement links TRBV5-6 to TRBJ1-2, with a tentative D call TRBD1 (6 bases). V was clipped by 1 base and J by 4 bases, with 11 bases between them. Looked up from germline, CDR1 is SGHDT and CDR2 is YYEEEE. The CDR3 totals 14 residues. The CDR3 reads CASSLSGRGYGYTF. CDR3 nucleotide sequence: TGTGCCAGCAGCTTGAGTGGCAGGGGCTATGGCTACACCTTC.

There are many counts of this clonotype. This rearrangement joins TRBV5-1 to TRBJ1-1; TRBD1 agrees at 9 bases. Germline V gives CDR1 SGHRS, CDR2 YFSETQ. With V trimmed by 0 bases and J by 4 bases, 7 bases remained unmatched. The CDR3 consists of 16 residues. CDR3 protein: CASSLAKGTGTTEAFF. The CDR3 nucleotides read TGCGCCAGCAGCTTGGCGAAGGGGACAGGGACCACTGAAGCTTTCTTT. Based on the CDR3 plus reference TRBV5-1 and TRBJ1-1, the full variable domain is KAGVTQTPRYLIKTRGQQVTLSCSPISGHRSVSWYQQTPGQGLQFLFEYFSETQRNKGNFPGRFSGRQFSNSRSEMNVSTLELGDSALYLCASSLAKGTGTTEAFFGQGTRLTVV.

This clonotype showed up many times. V gene TRBV20-1 combines with J gene TRBJ2-1, with TRBD2 matching 8 bases. CDR3 size: 15 residues. Germline values: CDR1 DFQATT, CDR2 SNEGSKA (reference sequence). The J segment lost 4 bases and the V segment lost 3 bases, leaving 8 bases of the junction unmatched. CDR3 coding DNA: TGCAGTGCTAGGGGGTTGGGACTAGAGTACAATGAGCAGTTCTTC. This translates into CSARGLGLEYNEQFF.

This chain links TRBV29-1 with TRBJ2-5; TRBD1 might be the D (6 bases). The germline CDR1 and CDR2 sequences are SQVTM and ANQGSEA. Trimming removed 2 bases at V and 5 bases at J, with 12 bases between. CDR3 size: 13 residues. This CDR3 is CSVEKGVGETQYF. Written as DNA, the CDR3 is TGCAGCGTTGAAAAGGGGGTAGGGGAGACCCAGTACTTC.

This clonotype showed up many times. V and J are TRBV5-1 and TRBJ1-4; D not resolved. Germline V gene data show CDR1 as SGHRS and CDR2 as YFSETQ. V shed 3 bases and J shed 7 bases, with 13 bases lying between them. The CDR3 totals 14 residues. Here the CDR3 reads CASSYASEGEKLFF. In DNA, the CDR3 is TGCGCCAGCAGCTACGCCTCCGAGGGTGAAAAACTGTTTTTT.

This chain joins TRBV5-1 and TRBJ2-4; 8 bases agree with TRBD1. Germline trimming cut 3 bases from V and 1 base from J; bases unmatched to any gene: 12. Per germline, CDR1 SGHRS and CDR2 YFSETQ. The CDR3 has 18 amino acids. The CDR3 DNA reads TGCGCCAGCAGCTCGGGGCAAGCAGGGGGCGCCGCCAAAAACATTCAGTACTTC. It is translated as CASSSGQAGGAAKNIQYF.

This clonotype occurred many times. The V and J genes are TRBV7-3 and TRBJ1-6; 9 bases map to TRBD1. With 4 bases clipped from V and 6 bases from J, the junction kept 1 base outside the gene matches. From germline, CDR1 is SGHTA and CDR2 FQGTGA. The CDR3 length is 14 residues. The CDR3 loop reads CASSSTGGNSPLHF. CDR3 nucleotide sequence: TGTGCCAGCAGCTCGACAGGGGGTAATTCACCCCTCCACTTT.

The chain employs TRBV12-3 or TRBV12-4 and TRBJ1-1, with D possibly matching TRBD1 (6 bases). This CDR3 comprises 14 residues. V was cut by 4 bases and J by 5 bases, with 14 bases left in between. The CDR3 here is CASSSLGRGTEAFF. The CDR3 nucleotides read TGTGCCAGCAGTTCGTTAGGGAGGGGGACTGAAGCTTTCTTT.

This clonotype has just a few counts. The chain joins TRBV10-3 to TRBJ2-3, with D possibly TRBD2 on 6 matching bases. V was cut by 3 bases and J by 6 bases, with 16 bases left in between. Germline CDR1 and CDR2: ENHRY and SYGVKD. This CDR3 is built from 15 residues. CDR3 protein: CAISDLLSGRDTQYF. The CDR3 DNA is TGTGCCATCAGTGACCTCCTTAGCGGAAGGGATACGCAGTATTTT.